The 8 T cell receptor beta chains reported below all come from one sample, sequenced in a study of somatic mutations in cytotoxic T cells in rheumatoid arthritis. Profiled with immunoSEQ multiplex PCR; TCRdb holds only in-frame clones, not every one. Here the sample spans roughly 10,000 clones, about 91% being singletons. Sequences were obtained from CD4+ T cells sorted from blood. These receptors came from a woman aged 18-29 years with rheumatoid arthritis.

V gene TRBV5-4 combines with J gene TRBJ2-7; 7 bases agree with TRBD1. The CDR3 covers 14 residues. CDR1 SGHNT and CDR2 YYREEE come from the germline V gene (reference sequence). J lost 0 bases, V lost 4 bases, and 4 bases had no gene match. CDR3 sequence (DNA): TGTGCCAGCAGCCTACAGGGGACCTCCTACGAGCAGTACTTC. This gives the protein CASSLQGTSYEQYF.

The rearrangement uses TRBV9 and TRBJ2-3, with 8 bases identical to TRBD2. The CDR3 extends over 16 amino acids. V shed 0 bases and J 4 bases; nucleotides not matched to a gene: 7. The germline V gene encodes CDR1 SGDLS and CDR2 YYNGEE. CDR3 in DNA: TGTGCCAGCAGCGTAGAGATCGGACTAGCAGCAGATACGCAGTATTTT. Translated: CASSVEIGLAADTQYF.

The count of this clone is one. J is TRBJ2-4 and V is TRBV7-8, with 7 bases matching TRBD1. Germline V gives CDR1 SGHVS, CDR2 FQNEAQ. J was trimmed by 3 bases and V by 5 bases; bases with no gene match: 13. The CDR3 contains 17 residues. The CDR3, as DNA: TGTGCCAGCAGCGCTGCGCTGACAGGGACCTACAAAAACATTCAGTACTTC. Protein sequence: CASSAALTGTYKNIQYF.

The chain is built from TRBV9 and TRBJ2-3; possibly TRBD2 for D (6 bases). Trimming took off 7 bases at V and 2 bases at J, with 23 bases between the two ends. In germline, CDR1 is SGDLS, CDR2 YYNGEE. This CDR3 region has 17 residues. The CDR3 loop is CASGPGFRGEHTDTQYF. In DNA, the CDR3 is TGTGCCAGCGGACCTGGGTTTCGCGGGGAGCACACAGATACGCAGTATTTT. The full variable domain, completed using reference TRBV9 and TRBJ2-3, is DSGVTQTPKHLITATGQRVTLRCSPRSGDLSVYWYQQSLDQGLQFLIQYYNGEERAKGNILERFSAQQFPDLHSELNLSSLELGDSALYFCASGPGFRGEHTDTQYFGPGTRLTVL.

The chain employs TRBV7-2 and TRBJ2-7, with TRBD2 matching over 11 bases. Unmatched junction bases numbered 3, after V lost 1 base and J lost 4 bases. CDR3 size: 15 residues. Per germline, CDR1 SGHTA and CDR2 FQGNSA. The CDR3 loop is CASSLDIAGGYEQYF. CDR3 nucleotides: TGTGCCAGCAGCTTAGATATAGCGGGGGGGTACGAGCAGTACTTC.

The rearrangement uses TRBV5-1 and TRBJ2-3, with TRBD1 as a possible D gene (6 bases). The V end was cut by 5 bases, the J end by 5 bases, with 15 bases between. The CDR3 totals 14 residues. Germline loops: CDR1 SGHRS, CDR2 YFSETQ. In DNA, the CDR3 is TGCGCCAGCAGACAGGGACCTGCCATAGATACGCAGTATTTT. Translation: CASRQGPAIDTQYF.

This sequence joins TRBV7-2 and TRBJ2-3; 10 nucleotides match TRBD2. This CDR3 comprises 15 residues. Per the germline V gene, CDR1 is SGHTA and CDR2 is FQGNSA. V lost 2 bases, J lost 4 bases, and 3 bases stayed unmatched. As DNA, the CDR3 is TGTGCCAGCAGCTTACTAGCGGGAGTCTCAGATACGCAGTATTTT. This encodes CASSLLAGVSDTQYF.

The rearrangement uses TRBV7-3 and TRBJ2-5; tentatively, D is TRBD1 (5 bases). The V and J ends lost 0 bases and 0 bases respectively, with 11 bases between them. Germline values: CDR1 SGHTA, CDR2 FQGTGA. The CDR3 loop spans 16 amino acids. The CDR3 loop is CASSLTGRRDQETQYF. The CDR3 DNA reads as TGTGCCAGCAGCTTAACGGGGCGTAGGGACCAAGAGACCCAGTACTTC.